Listed below are T cell receptor beta chains from one sample, sequenced in a study of cytomegalovirus exposure and HLA in healthy donors. Sequencing used immunoSEQ multiplex PCR; TCRdb keeps in-frame clones, though not all of them. Among 280,000 or so clones listed, 85% to 90% were seen once. The sample comprised PBMCs. These receptors originate from a woman under 30 in good health and CMV-seronegative. CDR3s include the opening cysteine and the closing phenylalanine or tryptophan. Fields, in order: D gene, V gene, clone size, J gene, CDR3 protein, CDR3 DNA. A D gene is named only where the DNA matches it firmly. Some rows have no size entry. The others give once, few or many, or a class for an expanded clone.

-,TRBV7-2,-,TRBJ2-7,CASSIGTWSYEQYF,TGTGCCAGCAGCATCGGGACTTGGTCCTACGAGCAGTACTTC
-,TRBV6-5,-,TRBJ2-5,CASGRPEVGETQYF,TGTGCCAGCGGGCGACCCGAAGTGGGAGAGACCCAGTACTTC
-,TRBV7-2,-,TRBJ2-7,CASSLGLSGTYEQYF,TGTGCCAGCAGCTTAGGTCTTAGCGGAACCTACGAGCAGTACTTC
-,TRBV4-1,-,TRBJ1-2,CASSQTLANYGYTF,TGCGCCAGCAGCCAGACACTCGCTAACTATGGCTACACCTTC
-,TRBV29-1,-,TRBJ2-7,CSVVYGTNYEQYF,TGCAGCGTTGTGTACGGGACAAACTACGAGCAGTACTTC
-,TRBV6-6,-,TRBJ2-2,CASKAGPSNTGELFF,TGTGCCAGCAAGGCGGGACCTTCGAACACCGGGGAGCTGTTTTTT
-,TRBV5-1,-,TRBJ1-1,CASSLGQVNTEAFF,TGCGCCAGCAGCTTGGGTCAGGTGAACACTGAAGCTTTCTTT
TRBD1,TRBV5-1,-,TRBJ2-7,CASSLRTGEAYEQYF,TGCGCCAGCAGCTTACGGACAGGGGAGGCGTACGAGCAGTACTTC
TRBD1,TRBV6-1,few,TRBJ1-2,CASRWTGPNYGYTF,TGTGCCAGCAGATGGACAGGGCCAAACTATGGCTACACCTTC
TRBD2,TRBV9,-,TRBJ2-1,CASSVGAGGQFF,TGTGCCAGCAGCGTAGGAGCGGGGGGGCAGTTCTTC
TRBD1,TRBV7-6,-,TRBJ1-5,CASSSGQGALGQPQHF,TGTGCCAGCAGCTCAGGACAGGGGGCGCTGGGTCAGCCCCAGCATTTT
TRBD1,TRBV2,-,TRBJ1-2,CATQTGDYGYTF,TGTGCCACGCAGACAGGGGATTATGGCTACACCTTC
-,TRBV6-1,-,TRBJ1-2,CASSELMGENGYTF,TGTGCCAGCAGTGAACTGATGGGAGAAAATGGCTACACCTTC
TRBD2,TRBV6-4,-,TRBJ2-3,CASSDGGGKATDTQYF,TGTGCCAGCAGTGACGGGGGGGGTAAGGCCACAGATACGCAGTATTTT
TRBD1,TRBV25-1,-,TRBJ1-2,CASSEDRLYGYTF,TGTGCCAGCAGTGAGGACAGGCTCTATGGCTACACCTTC
TRBD2,TRBV6-4,few,TRBJ2-3,CASSLAGDTDTQYF,TGTGCCAGCAGTTTAGCGGGGGACACAGATACGCAGTATTTT
TRBD1,TRBV29-1,-,TRBJ2-7,CSVRRTGSAYEQYF,TGCAGCGTTCGAAGGACAGGGTCGGCCTACGAGCAGTACTTC
TRBD1,TRBV5-1,-,TRBJ1-2,CASSSPDRGVSGYTF,TGCGCCAGCAGCTCCCCGGACAGGGGAGTTAGCGGCTACACCTTC
-,TRBV15,-,TRBJ1-1,CATLSGVGTEAFF,TGTGCCACCTTATCAGGGGTTGGAACTGAAGCTTTCTTT
-,TRBV6-5,-,TRBJ2-3,CATHRGSQFTDTQYF,TGTGCCACTCACCGGGGGAGCCAATTCACAGATACGCAGTATTTT
-,TRBV11-2,-,TRBJ2-1,CASSLAPTTDNEQFF,TGTGCCAGCAGCTTAGCACCGACTACTGACAATGAGCAGTTCTTC
-,TRBV7-6,-,TRBJ1-6,CASSLETGNSPLHF,TGTGCCAGCAGCTTAGAAACAGGGAATTCCCCCCTCCACTTT
-,TRBV6-1,-,TRBJ1-6,CASCQGFNSPLHF,TGTGCCAGCTGCCAGGGATTCAATTCACCCCTCCACTTT
TRBD1,TRBV7-2,-,TRBJ1-3,CASSTQTGKGTGNTIYF,TGTGCCAGCAGCACCCAGACAGGGAAGGGTACTGGAAACACCATATATTTT
-,TRBV7-9,few,TRBJ1-1,CATTIEEDTEAFF,TGTGCCACAACTATAGAGGAGGACACTGAAGCTTTCTTT
TRBD1,TRBV2,-,TRBJ1-2,CASSGSTGPNYGYTF,TGTGCCAGCAGTGGATCGACAGGGCCTAACTATGGCTACACCTTC
-,TRBV11-2,-,TRBJ1-1,CASSSNPQEIHTEAFF,TGTGCCAGCAGCTCTAACCCCCAGGAAATTCACACTGAAGCTTTCTTT
-,TRBV7-9,-,TRBJ1-1,CASSFYTEAFF,TGTGCCAGCAGCTTCTACACTGAAGCTTTCTTT
-,TRBV27,-,TRBJ1-6,CASSNQWNSPLHF,TGTGCCAGCAGTAATCAGTGGAATTCACCCCTCCACTTT
-,TRBV5-1,-,TRBJ2-1,CASSLVSGLGHNEQFF,TGCGCCAGCAGCTTGGTTAGTGGGTTGGGGCACAATGAGCAGTTCTTC
-,TRBV6-5,once,TRBJ2-7,CASSARVQVLYEQYF,TGTGCCAGCAGTGCCCGCGTGCAGGTGCTCTACGAGCAGTACTTC
TRBD1,TRBV9,-,TRBJ2-5,CASRPVTGEETQYF,TGTGCCAGCAGGCCGGTGACAGGGGAAGAGACCCAGTACTTC
-,TRBV5-4,-,TRBJ2-7,CASSLAGSSSYEQYF,TGTGCCAGCAGCTTGGCCGGGAGTAGCTCCTACGAGCAGTACTTC
TRBD1,TRBV12-5,-,TRBJ1-2,CASGLAKGDRVLSNYGYTF,TGTGCTAGTGGTTTGGCCAAGGGGGACAGGGTATTAAGTAACTATGGCTACACCTTC
TRBD1,TRBV27,-,TRBJ1-5,CASSPGQVSNQPQHF,TGTGCCAGCAGTCCGGGACAGGTTAGCAATCAGCCCCAGCATTTT
-,TRBV11-2,-,TRBJ1-3,CASSILGQLGNTIYF,TGTGCCAGCAGCATCCTAGGACAGCTTGGAAACACCATATATTTT
-,TRBV6-5,-,TRBJ1-1,CASSPGWERVGEAFF,TGTGCCAGCAGCCCCGGTTGGGAGAGGGTTGGGGAAGCTTTCTTT
-,TRBV15,-,TRBJ1-4,CATSTLTQGRGNEKLFF,TGTGCCACCAGCACGTTAACGCAGGGGAGGGGGAATGAAAAACTGTTTTTT
-,TRBV11-2,once,TRBJ1-6,CASSFSSAGYNSPLHF,TGTGCCAGCAGCTTCTCTTCGGCAGGCTATAATTCACCCCTCCACTTT
TRBD1,TRBV11-2,-,TRBJ2-5,CASSDGTGRQQYF,TGTGCCAGCAGTGACGGGACAGGGAGACAGCAGTACTTC
TRBD2,TRBV4-1,-,TRBJ2-5,CASSQVTTSGLQETQYF,TGCGCCAGCAGCCAAGTTACGACTAGCGGGCTGCAAGAGACCCAGTACTTC
TRBD2,TRBV23-1,-,TRBJ2-7,CASSHEGSGGNRREQYF,TGCGCCAGCAGTCATGAGGGTAGCGGGGGAAACAGGAGGGAGCAGTACTTC
-,TRBV5-1,-,TRBJ2-3,CASSLRSSREEPDTQYF,TGCGCCAGCAGCTTGCGGTCTAGCAGAGAGGAGCCAGATACGCAGTATTTT
-,TRBV5-1,-,TRBJ2-7,CASSLAQAYEQYF,TGCGCCAGCAGCTTGGCCCAGGCCTACGAGCAGTACTTC
-,TRBV7-2,once,TRBJ1-4,CASSLGGYTNEKLFF,TGTGCCAGCAGCTTAGGGGGCTACACTAATGAAAAACTGTTTTTT